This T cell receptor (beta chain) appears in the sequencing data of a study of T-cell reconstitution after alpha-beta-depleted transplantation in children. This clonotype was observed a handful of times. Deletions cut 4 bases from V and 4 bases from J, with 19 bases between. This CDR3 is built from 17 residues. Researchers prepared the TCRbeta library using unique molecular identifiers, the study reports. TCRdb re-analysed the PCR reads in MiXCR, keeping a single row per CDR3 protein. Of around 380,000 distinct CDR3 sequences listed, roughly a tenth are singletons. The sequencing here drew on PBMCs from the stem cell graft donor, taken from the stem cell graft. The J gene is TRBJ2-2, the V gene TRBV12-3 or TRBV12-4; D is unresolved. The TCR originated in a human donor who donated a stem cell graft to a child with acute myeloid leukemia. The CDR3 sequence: CASSSVFSLGFTGELFF. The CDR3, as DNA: TGTGCCAGCAGTTCGGTCTTCTCCCTCGGGTTCACCGGGGAGCTGTTTTTT.